This TCR beta chain was found in a study of regulatory T cells in long-lasting Graves disease (dated by TCRdb to the early 2020s). Regarding the study in general: Persistent Graves' disease was defined as persistently positive TSH receptor autoantibodies together with antithyroid drug treatment for over 5 years. This study used TCR sequencing and RNA sequencing of peripheral blood to compare persistent Graves' disease patients against newly diagnosed Graves' disease patients. The study was registered as a clinical trial and conducted in China. TCR sequencing covered 13 persistent and roughly 20 newly diagnosed Graves' disease patients, about 35 samples in total. Persistent Graves' disease patients in the clinical cohort had taken antithyroid drugs for 8 to 12 years on average. What the study reported, not specific to this receptor: Peripheral blood alone was examined, since thyroid tissue, which constituted the primary lesion, could not be accessed. The authors noted that the small sample size was a limitation that may lower accuracy. Persistent patients shared more public clonotypes among themselves (around 3,000) than newly diagnosed patients did (about 1,000). TRBV28, TRBJ1-2 and TRBJ2-5 were preferentially used in persistent disease, while TRBV20-1 and TRBJ2-1 were favored in newly diagnosed disease. Lower TCR Shannon entropy and fewer highly expanded clones were observed in persistent Graves' disease patients than in newly diagnosed patients, which suggested clonal expansion. Only the TCR beta chain was sequenced and analyzed.

The library was made by multiplex PCR. Sequencing took place on an Illumina HiSeq 4000. CDR3 regions were amplified by Arm-PCR with iRepertoire HTBI primers to construct TCR beta libraries. Before sequencing, the PCR products went through gel purification. As for the authors' bioinformatics: Across samples, fewer than 70 TRBV and roughly 13 TRBJ segments were identified and used for gene usage analysis of CDR3 amino acid clonotypes. COPE and FqMerger were used to merge filtered high-quality paired reads into contigs. BLAST was used to align contigs to the IMGT TRBV, TRBD and TRBJ reference genes, and CDR3 was defined following IMGT. Any clonotype with a frequency above 0.1% was counted as a highly expanded clone. Repertoire diversity was measured by Shannon entropy, and V-J evenness by the Gini coefficient. A clonotype was considered public if more than one individual shared it. TCRdb reanalyzed the raw reads on its own, using fastp at Q25 for trimming and MiXCR for clone calling, and kept in-frame beta chains. Rows are combined by CDR3 protein, so each entry shows the most common genes and DNA. TCRdb's processing, not the study's, gives the V and J calls here. The sample has roughly 470,000 distinct CDR3 sequences on record, 20% of them singletons. The ten biggest clones cover approximately 7.8% of the sample.

The time point label of this sample denotes: persistent/refractory GD, antithyroid drugs over 5 years with positive TRAb. For both TCR sequencing and RNA sequencing, RNA was extracted from PBMCs using TRIzol. The diagnosis of Graves' disease followed American Thyroid Association guidelines. The patients came from an endocrinology department in Xi'an, China. Each patient gave 8.5 to 9.5 milliliters of peripheral blood, collected in an EDTA anticoagulant tube. Ficoll Paque Plus density gradient separation was used to isolate PBMCs, and no further T cell sorting was done. An Agilent 2100 Bioanalyzer and agarose gel were used to check RNA quality, and a NanoDrop 2000 was used to measure RNA concentration. This clonotype was observed a single time. The clone's antigen remains unknown. One base away there is no much larger clone; base qualities are not given. A lone read is weak support. CDR1 and CDR2, per the germline V gene, are MGHRA and YSYEKL. The CDR3 measures 15 amino acids from cysteine to phenylalanine. Just CDR3 DNA is preserved here, 45 bases in frame from base 1. V is cut back by 2 bases and J by 4 bases, with 4 bases in the junction unmatched.

This chain joins TRBV4-1 to TRBJ1-2; the central 10 bases match TRBD1. Sequenced material: peripheral blood mononuclear cells (PBMCs), taken when the disease was refractory, from a patient treated with antithyroid drugs. The receptor comes from a female donor with Graves disease. At the DNA level, the sequence is TGCGCCAGCAGCCAACAGACAGGGGGCGGCTATGGCTACACCTTC. It encodes CASSQQTGGGYGYTF.